One T cell receptor (beta chain) is described in this entry. The source of the sample is a study of blood T cell repertoires in COVID-19. Clones were read by immunoSEQ multiplex PCR, and TCRdb kept only the in-frame ones, dropping some. The data contain about 240,000 clones, around 87% of them singletons. Germline-derived CDR1 and CDR2 are KGHSH and LQKENI. The CDR3 is 17 amino acids. J lost 5 bases, V lost 1 base, and 8 bases had no gene match. This TCR was recovered from a woman aged 50 to 65 with COVID-19, enrolled during active disease. V usage is TRBV18 and J usage is TRBJ1-4; TRBD1 agrees at 9 bases. Source material: peripheral blood. CDR3 sequence reads: CASSPRQGGNRNEKLFF. CDR3 DNA sequence: TGTGCCAGCTCACCACGACAGGGGGGGAACCGGAATGAAAAACTGTTTTTT.